Presented here are 21 T cell receptor beta chains from one specimen sequenced in a study of cytomegalovirus exposure and HLA in healthy donors. A multiplex PCR was run with 60 Vbeta primers and 13 Jbeta primers. Repertoires were generated with immunoSEQ multiplex PCR, while TCRdb's copy carries only in-frame clones and drops some. The top ten clones hold 1.5% to 2% of a sample with about 190,000 clones, roughly 86% of them seen once. The specimen sequenced was PBMCs. All receptors derive from a woman between 18 and 29 years old in good health and CMV-seronegative.

Concerning this clone itself: Other DNA sequences from this sample encode an identical CDR3 as well. This chain links TRBV27 with TRBJ1-2, with D possibly matching TRBD1 (5 bases). V was shortened by 2 bases and J by 2 bases, with 6 bases between the two germline ends. The CDR3 loop spans 13 amino acids. CDR1 is MNHEY, CDR2 SMNVEV, per germline (reference sequence). In DNA form, the CDR3 reads TGTGCCAGCAGTTTAACAGGAAACTATGGCTACACCTTC. Translation: CASSLTGNYGYTF.

This rearrangement joins TRBV6-1 to TRBJ2-1, with 8 nucleotides matching TRBD2. V was pared by 6 bases and J by 0 bases, with 7 bases of the junction left unmatched. CDR1 is MNHNS and CDR2 is SASEGT in the germline V gene. CDR3 length: 16 residues. The CDR3 DNA sequence: TGTGCCAGCAGAGAAAGCGGGGGCGACTCCTACAATGAGCAGTTCTTC. Translated: CASRESGGDSYNEQFF.

The J gene is TRBJ1-2, the V gene TRBV6-1, with TRBD1 matching 7 bases. The junction had 3 bases not matched to a gene; V was cut back by 4 bases and J by 4 bases. The V gene's germline CDR1 is MNHNS and CDR2 SASEGT. This CDR3 contains 13 residues. The CDR3 nucleotides read TGTGCCAGCAGTGGGGACAGCCTCTATGGCTACACCTTC. Translating it yields CASSGDSLYGYTF.

This sequence joins TRBV5-5 and TRBJ2-7; the D gene is possibly TRBD1 (5 bases). CDR3 length: 13 residues. Germline lookup yields CDR1 SGHKS and CDR2 YYEKEE (reference sequence). The V gene lost 0 bases and the J gene lost 3 bases, with 7 bases spanning the gap. The DNA of the CDR3 is TGTGCCAGCAGCTTGGTGACAGACTACGAGCAGTACTTC. This codes for CASSLVTDYEQYF.

The genes are TRBV9 and TRBJ2-1; possible D gene TRBD1, 5 bases. V gave up 1 base and J gave up 0 bases, with 11 bases separating them. The CDR3 totals 16 residues. Germline CDR1 is SGDLS and CDR2 is YYNGEE. The CDR3 protein is CASSVQGPSSYNEQFF. The CDR3 coding sequence is TGTGCCAGCAGCGTACAGGGCCCAAGCTCCTACAATGAGCAGTTCTTC.

DNA for the CDR3: TGTGCCAGCAGTTTTCCGGGACAGGGGATCAACGAGCAGTACTTC. Translation: CASSFPGQGINEQYF. The rearrangement uses TRBV6-5 and TRBJ2-7; 10 bases fit TRBD1. The CDR3 contains 15 residues. Germline-derived CDR1 and CDR2 are MNHEY and SVGAGI. The junction had 8 bases not matched to a gene; V was cut back by 4 bases and J by 5 bases.

V and J are TRBV30 and TRBJ1-5, with D perhaps TRBD1 (6 bases). With 1 base removed from V and 5 bases from J, the gap between germline ends came to 12 bases. Germline CDR1 GTSNPN, CDR2 SVGIG (reference sequence). CDR3 length: 14 residues. The CDR3 coding sequence is TGTGCCTGGAGTGGTAGAAGGGGGTATCAGCCCCAGCATTTT. Protein: CAWSGRRGYQPQHF. Variable domain in full (rest from reference TRBV30 and TRBJ1-5): SQTIHQWPATLVQPVGSPLSLECTVEGTSNPNLYWYRQAAGRGLQLLFYSVGIGQISSEVPQNLSASRPQDRQFILSSKKLLLSDSGFYLCAWSGRRGYQPQHFGDGTRLSIL.

This clone has only a few counts. V usage is TRBV12-5 and J usage is TRBJ2-1, with TRBD2 identical over 13 bases. Per the germline V gene, CDR1 is LGHNT and CDR2 is FRNRAP. There are 18 residues in the CDR3. With 1 base clipped from V and 2 bases from J, the junction kept 5 bases outside the gene matches. The CDR3: CASGLGTSGRFPYNEQFF. The DNA of the CDR3 is TGTGCTAGTGGTTTGGGGACTAGCGGGAGATTCCCCTACAATGAGCAGTTCTTC. The full variable domain, rest sourced from reference TRBV12-5 and TRBJ2-1, is DARVTQTPRHKVTEMGQEVTMRCQPILGHNTVFWYRQTMMQGLELLAYFRNRAPLDDSGMPKDRFSAEMPDATLATLKIQPSEPRDSAVYFCASGLGTSGRFPYNEQFFGPGTRLTVL.

CDR3 nucleotides: TGTGCCAGCAGGGGAGTGGGGGGAAGCACAGATACGCAGTATTTT. Translating it yields CASRGVGGSTDTQYF. The chain employs TRBV2 and TRBJ2-3; possible D gene TRBD2, 6 bases. V was clipped by 6 bases and J by 0 bases, with 13 bases between them. The CDR3 is 15 amino acids. Germline-derived CDR1 and CDR2 are SNHLY and FYNNEI.

The genes are TRBV19 and TRBJ2-1; no definite D call. The CDR3 consists of 14 residues. V was clipped by 4 bases and J by 12 bases, with 19 bases between them. CDR1 and CDR2 from the germline V gene are LNHDA and SQIVND (reference sequence). The CDR3 DNA follows: TGTGCCAGTAGTAACAAGGAGACCGACCGAAGGCAGTTCTTC. Residues: CASSNKETDRRQFF.

The chain recombines TRBV5-4 with TRBJ1-2; 10 nucleotides match TRBD1. The junction had 9 bases not matched to a gene; V was cut back by 2 bases and J by 8 bases. The CDR3 covers 15 residues. In germline, CDR1 is SGHNT, CDR2 YYREEE (reference sequence). CDR3 nucleotide sequence: TGTGCCAGCAGCTTTTGGGACAGGGGAGGGTCGGGCTACACCTTC. Protein: CASSFWDRGGSGYTF. Supplemented by reference TRBV5-4 and TRBJ1-2, the full variable domain reads ETGVTQSPTHLIKTRGQQVTLRCSSQSGHNTVSWYQQALGQGPQFIFQYYREEENGRGNFPPRFSGLQFPNYSSELNVNALELDDSALYLCASSFWDRGGSGYTFGSGTRLTVV.

The rearrangement joins TRBV7-2 to TRBJ1-6; 7 bases are a match to TRBD1. CDR1 is SGHTA and CDR2 is FQGNSA in the germline V gene. With 4 bases clipped from V and 4 bases from J, the junction kept 4 bases outside the gene matches. This CDR3 is built from 15 residues. CDR3 in DNA: TGTGCCAGCAGCTCCGGGGACAGTTATAATTCACCCCTCCACTTT. Protein sequence: CASSSGDSYNSPLHF.

The rearrangement joins TRBV19 to TRBJ1-1; tentative D call: TRBD1 (6 bases). With 7 bases removed from V and 5 bases from J, the gap between germline ends came to 14 bases. CDR1 is LNHDA and CDR2 is SQIVND in the germline V gene (reference sequence). CDR3 length: 13 residues. DNA of the CDR3: TGTGCCAGTACCCGGGGGGCGCGGACTGAAGCTTTCTTT. It encodes CASTRGARTEAFF.

In DNA, the CDR3 is TGCGCCAGCAGCTTGGAGGCGACAGTCTCTGGGGCCAACGTCCTGACTTTC. Translation: CASSLEATVSGANVLTF. V and J are TRBV5-1 and TRBJ2-6, with D possibly TRBD1 on 5 matching bases. This CDR3 region has 17 residues. Germline assignment: CDR1 SGHRS and CDR2 YFSETQ. The V end lost 0 bases, the J end lost 0 bases, and 10 bases lay between the germline ends.

This clone was observed once. This chain connects TRBV7-9 to TRBJ2-3; TRBD2 agrees at 7 bases. V lost 8 bases and J lost 2; bases outside the gene matches: 4. Germline V gives CDR1 SEHNR, CDR2 FQNEAQ (reference sequence). The CDR3 is 13 residues long. Written as DNA, the CDR3 is TGTGCCAGCGTGGCGGGAGTCACAGATACGCAGTATTTT. Translating it yields CASVAGVTDTQYF. Using reference TRBV7-9 and TRBJ2-3 for the parts outside the CDR3, the full variable domain is DTGVSQNPRHKITKRGQNVTFRCDPISEHNRLYWYRQTLGQGPEFLTYFQNEAQLEKSRLLSDRFSAERPKGSFSTLEIQRTEQGDSAMYLCASVAGVTDTQYFGPGTRLTVL.

The chain employs TRBV11-1 and TRBJ1-1; a weak D match, TRBD1 (5 bases). CDR1 is SGHAT and CDR2 is FQDESV in the germline V gene (reference sequence). The CDR3 has 15 residues. Deletions cut 1 base from V and 5 bases from J, with 14 bases between. The CDR3 nucleotides read TGTGCCAGCAGCTTAGAGGAAGGGGTGGGGACTGAAGCTTTCTTT. The encoded protein is CASSLEEGVGTEAFF.

This rearrangement joins TRBV6-5 to TRBJ1-2; D gene uncertain. V dropped 7 bases and J dropped 0 bases, with 9 bases sitting between them. Germline CDR1 and CDR2: MNHEY and SVGAGI. CDR3 length: 13 amino acids. The CDR3 nucleotides are TGTGCCAGCAAGCGCGGCCCTAACTATGGCTACACCTTC. Amino acids: CASKRGPNYGYTF.

V usage is TRBV7-8 and J usage is TRBJ1-5; TRBD1 is a possible D gene (5 bases). The V and J ends lost 1 base and 6 bases respectively, with 13 bases between them. CDR1 is SGHVS and CDR2 is FQNEAQ in the germline V gene. The CDR3 sequence is 15 residues long. CDR3 region: CASSLVPQGSQPQHF. DNA for the CDR3: TGTGCCAGCAGCTTAGTCCCGCAGGGTTCTCAGCCCCAGCATTTT.

This clone has only a few counts. V gene TRBV7-6 combines with J gene TRBJ2-2; TRBD2 aligns across 15 bases. The V and J ends lost 4 bases and 0 bases, in that order; junction bases with no gene match: 6. The V gene's germline CDR1 is SGHVS and CDR2 FNYEAQ. The CDR3 extends over 19 amino acids. CDR3 loop: CASSSGLAGGLSNTGELFF. CDR3 coding DNA: TGTGCCAGCAGCTCGGGACTAGCGGGGGGCCTTTCGAACACCGGGGAGCTGTTTTTT.

J is TRBJ1-5 and V is TRBV19; D call uncertain. The CDR3 contains 13 residues. V was cut by 5 bases and J by 0 bases, with 5 bases left in between. Germline values: CDR1 LNHDA, CDR2 SQIVND (reference sequence). This CDR3 is CASSRVSNQPQHF. The CDR3 region has the DNA TGTGCCAGTAGTCGGGTTAGCAATCAGCCCCAGCATTTT.

The chain combines TRBV5-1 with TRBJ1-1; D not certain. The CDR3 sequence is 15 residues long. Germline values: CDR1 SGHRS, CDR2 YFSETQ. V lost 4 bases, J lost 1 base, and 14 bases lay in between. The CDR3 sequence: CASSLRREKNTEAFF. The CDR3 DNA reads as TGCGCCAGCAGCCTCCGCCGGGAAAAGAACACTGAAGCTTTCTTT.